This T cell receptor beta chain is from a study of OX40 agonist ivuxolimab in advanced cancers. Study at large: Ivuxolimab is a fully human IgG2 antibody that activates OX40 (CD134).

Here immunoSEQ multiplex PCR was the method, and the copy in TCRdb shows in-frame clones only, minus some. The sample carries about 57,000 clones, approximately 83% recorded once. Cycle 7 day 1, cycle 4 day 1, and baseline were the timepoints at which blood was sampled. Comments on this clone: Its antigen remains unidentified.

Study results and limitations: CD4+ and CD8+ T cells in blood underwent clonal expansion by week 6 at 0.1 to 3.0 mg/kg. Among T cells, CD8+ cells averaged more expanded clones than CD4+ cells.

The CDR3 is 12 residues long. CDR1 is MDHEN and CDR2 is SYDVKM in the germline V gene. The V gene lost 3 bases and the J gene lost 5 bases, with 8 bases spanning the gap. Here the sequenced sample was CD4+ or CD8+ T cells sorted from blood, taken in a trial of the OX40 agonist ivuxolimab. This clonotype was obtained from an adult with an advanced solid tumor such as melanoma, head and neck, liver or kidney cancer. V is TRBV28 and J is TRBJ2-7; no definite D call. The CDR3: CASSFKVDEQYF. In DNA form, the CDR3 reads TGTGCCAGCAGTTTTAAGGTGGACGAGCAGTACTTC.